A single sample is the source of the 21 T cell receptor beta chains below, sequenced in a study of blood T cell repertoires in COVID-19. Only in-frame clones appear in the TCRdb table, and some are missing; sequencing was by immunoSEQ multiplex PCR. The profile covers about 210,000 clones, with more than 80% appearing a single time and about 9% taken by the ten largest. The specimen sequenced was PBMCs or T cells enriched from blood (not recorded which). The receptors derive from a man in his forties or fifties who had recovered from COVID-19.

This chain links TRBV7-9 with TRBJ1-1; D unresolved. This CDR3 spans 15 amino acids. The V end was cut by 1 base, the J end by 1 base, with 10 bases between. Germline values: CDR1 SEHNR, CDR2 FQNEAQ (reference sequence). The CDR3 loop is CASSLGWGANTEAFF. DNA of the CDR3: TGTGCCAGCAGCTTAGGGTGGGGAGCGAACACTGAAGCTTTCTTT. Combining the CDR3 with reference TRBV7-9 and TRBJ1-1 gives the whole variable domain DTGVSQNPRHKITKRGQNVTFRCDPISEHNRLYWYRQTLGQGPEFLTYFQNEAQLEKSRLLSDRFSAERPKGSFSTLEIQRTEQGDSAMYLCASSLGWGANTEAFFGQGTRLTVV.

V is TRBV6-5 and J is TRBJ2-3; 8 bases fit TRBD2. Germline V gene lookup returns CDR1 MNHEY and CDR2 SVGAGI. This CDR3 has 12 amino acids. V dropped 6 bases and J dropped 6; count of bases not matched to a gene: 2. The CDR3 region is CASSSGGDTQYF. The CDR3 DNA sequence: TGTGCCAGCAGCTCGGGGGGGGATACGCAGTATTTT.

The chain combines TRBV2 with TRBJ2-3; 12 nucleotides match TRBD2. The CDR3 extends over 15 amino acids. The V gene end was trimmed by 8 bases and the J gene end by 5 bases; junction bases not matched to a gene: 8. Germline-derived CDR1 and CDR2 are SNHLY and FYNNEI. The CDR3 here is CASGRLAGEGDTQYF. Written as DNA, the CDR3 is TGTGCCAGCGGACGACTAGCGGGAGAAGGAGATACGCAGTATTTT.

The V gene is TRBV6-5, the J gene TRBJ2-1; D is perhaps TRBD1 (6 bases). The CDR3 sequence is 14 residues long. V shed 4 bases and J shed 0 bases, with 7 bases lying between them. Germline V gene lookup returns CDR1 MNHEY and CDR2 SVGAGI. CDR3 protein: CASSLQGSYNEQFF. The CDR3 coding sequence is TGTGCCAGCAGTTTACAGGGCTCCTACAATGAGCAGTTCTTC.

V usage is TRBV30 and J usage is TRBJ1-3; 9 bases are a match to TRBD1. The CDR3 has 14 residues. J lost 0 bases, V lost 5 bases, and 2 bases had no gene match. The germline gives CDR1 GTSNPN, CDR2 SVGIG (reference sequence). Here the CDR3 DNA reads TGTGCCTGGGGGACAGGGCACTCTGGAAACACCATATATTTT. Translation gives CAWGTGHSGNTIYF.

The CDR3 DNA reads TGCGCCAGCCGAAACAGGGACCTGAACACTGAAGCTTTCTTT. As protein: CASRNRDLNTEAFF. The chain joins TRBV5-1 to TRBJ1-1, with D tentatively TRBD1 (6 bases). V lost 7 bases to trimming and J lost 0 bases, with 13 bases between them. This CDR3 comprises 14 residues. Germline V lookup: CDR1 SGHRS, CDR2 YFSETQ.

This sequence joins TRBV10-1 and TRBJ2-7, with D possibly matching TRBD2 (5 bases). Trimming removed 4 bases from V and 0 bases from J, with 10 bases in between. The CDR3 extends over 14 amino acids. Per germline, CDR1 WNHNN and CDR2 SYGVQD (reference sequence). DNA for the CDR3: TGCGCCAGCAGTGCCGCACGGGGCTCCTACGAGCAGTACTTC. Translating gives CASSAARGSYEQYF.

J is TRBJ1-1 and V is TRBV19; D is undetermined. This CDR3 is built from 12 residues. CDR1 and CDR2 (germline): LNHDA, SQIVND (reference sequence). V was shortened by 7 bases and J by 8 bases, with 14 bases between the two germline ends. This CDR3 reads CASIRGDGEAFF. The CDR3 DNA is TGTGCCAGTATCCGAGGTGATGGGGAAGCTTTCTTT. The full variable domain, its missing parts supplied by reference TRBV19 and TRBJ1-1, is DGGITQSPKYLFRKEGQNVTLSCEQNLNHDAMYWYRQDPGQGLRLIYYSQIVNDFQKGDIAEGYSVSREKKESFPLTVTSAQKNPTAFYLCASIRGDGEAFFGQGTRLTVV.

This clone was found a few times. The chain employs TRBV19 and TRBJ1-5; 11 bases align to TRBD1. This CDR3 comprises 16 residues. The junction had 13 bases not matched to a gene; V was cut back by 8 bases and J by 7 bases. The germline gives CDR1 LNHDA, CDR2 SQIVND (reference sequence). CDR3 DNA sequence: TGTGCCAGTTCTCGGGGCGGACAGGGGGCTATCCAGCCCCAGCATTTT. Translation gives CASSRGGQGAIQPQHF.

The gene calls are TRBV6-5 and TRBJ1-2, with 7 positions matching TRBD1. Per germline, CDR1 MNHEY and CDR2 SVGAGI. The V segment lost 3 bases and the J segment 3 bases; nucleotides outside the gene matches: 7. The CDR3 sequence is 15 residues long. The CDR3 nucleotides are TGTGCCAGCAGTTATCAGGGGGGTGATTACTATGGCTACACCTTC. This gives the protein CASSYQGGDYYGYTF.

On this clone: Distinct nucleotide sequences in the sample also encode this CDR3. This chain links TRBV12-3 or TRBV12-4 with TRBJ1-1, with D perhaps TRBD1 (5 bases). This CDR3 contains 13 residues. The V and J ends lost 3 bases and 1 base respectively, with 6 bases between them. CDR3: CASSLGQNTEAFF. The CDR3 DNA is TGTGCCAGCAGTTTGGGGCAGAACACTGAAGCTTTCTTT.

This clone was recorded a few times. V is TRBV7-8 and J is TRBJ2-7; D unresolved. The V end was cut by 4 bases, the J end by 3 bases, with 22 bases between. CDR1 is SGHVS and CDR2 is FQNEAQ in the germline V gene. This CDR3 is 17 amino acids long. In nucleotides, the CDR3 is TGTGCCAGCAGCTCCCTCTCGTACGTAGCCCCGGTCTACGAGCAGTACTTC. It specifies CASSSLSYVAPVYEQYF.

This rearrangement joins TRBV4-1 to TRBJ2-1; 12 nucleotides align to TRBD2. Trimming took 3 bases from V and 3 from J; bases not matched to a gene: 12. CDR3 length: 19 residues. Germline loops: CDR1 MGHRA, CDR2 YSYEKL. The CDR3 is CASSHPSGGALPHYNEQFF. In DNA form, the CDR3 reads TGCGCCAGCAGCCACCCTAGCGGGGGGGCCCTTCCCCACTACAATGAGCAGTTCTTC.

The chain recombines TRBV9 with TRBJ1-4; possible D gene TRBD1, 6 bases. With 4 bases removed from V and 3 bases from J, the gap between germline ends came to 10 bases. Germline CDR1 is SGDLS and CDR2 is YYNGEE. This CDR3 contains 14 residues. The chain's CDR3 is CASSPTGSNEKLFF. The CDR3 DNA sequence: TGTGCCAGCAGCCCGACAGGTTCTAATGAAAAACTGTTTTTT.

The gene calls are TRBV3-1 (or the pseudogene TRBV3-2) and TRBJ2-2; possibly TRBD1 for D (5 bases). Looked up from germline, CDR1 is LGHDT and CDR2 is YNNKEL (reference sequence). Trimming took 4 bases from V and 4 from J, leaving 19 bases between them. This CDR3 is built from 17 residues. The DNA of the CDR3 is TGTGCCAGCAGCCTCCTAACGAAGGGGTTAAGCACCGGGGAGCTGTTTTTT. It codes for CASSLLTKGLSTGELFF.

This sequence joins TRBV7-8 and TRBJ2-7, with 11 positions matching TRBD2. CDR1 and CDR2 (germline): SGHVS, FQNEAQ. This CDR3 spans 14 amino acids. The V gene end was trimmed by 5 bases and the J gene end by 9 bases; junction bases not matched to a gene: 9. The CDR3 sequence is CASSPTGTSGWQYF. DNA of the CDR3: TGTGCCAGCAGCCCCACCGGGACTAGCGGCTGGCAGTACTTC.

The chain has TRBV5-1 and TRBJ2-1; D perhaps matches TRBD2 (6 bases). The CDR3 contains 18 residues. CDR1 SGHRS and CDR2 YFSETQ come from the germline V gene. Trimming cost V 3 bases and J 8 bases, with 27 bases left between them. The CDR3 DNA follows: TGCGCCAGCAGCTGCCCGGACCGATCCCGGGACTGCAAATATGAGCAGTTCTTC. It specifies CASSCPDRSRDCKYEQFF.

V and J are TRBV6-5 and TRBJ2-7, with D possibly matching TRBD2 (5 bases). Trimming shortened V by 7 bases and J by 5 bases, and 18 bases separated the two germline ends. CDR3 length equals 14 residues. The germline gives CDR1 MNHEY, CDR2 SVGAGI. CDR3 DNA: TGTGCCAGCAAAGGACTCGCAATCGGGGACGAGCAGTACTTC. This gives the protein CASKGLAIGDEQYF.

This clone was detected a few times. V is TRBV6-5 and J is TRBJ2-3; 7 nucleotides align to TRBD2. CDR3 length: 15 residues. J gave up 2 bases and V 6 bases, and 8 bases lay outside the gene matches. Per germline, CDR1 MNHEY and CDR2 SVGAGI. CDR3 sequence reads: CASSTSGVPTDTQYF. The CDR3 coding sequence is TGTGCCAGCAGCACGAGCGGGGTACCCACAGATACGCAGTATTTT.

This chain links TRBV2 with TRBJ2-7; D remains unclear. Trimming left V 4 bases short and J 7 bases short, with 14 bases between. Germline V lookup: CDR1 SNHLY, CDR2 FYNNEI. This CDR3 has 13 residues. The CDR3, as DNA: TGTGCCAGCAGTGTAAGCGCAGTTATGGAGCAGTACTTC. It translates to CASSVSAVMEQYF.

The rearrangement joins TRBV6-1 to TRBJ2-3; tentatively, D is TRBD1 (6 bases). This CDR3 is 15 amino acids long. V was clipped by 3 bases and J by 5 bases, with 15 bases between them. Germline lookup yields CDR1 MNHNS and CDR2 SASEGT. The CDR3 region is CASSDGQPGVDTQYF. CDR3 DNA sequence: TGTGCCAGCAGTGACGGACAGCCCGGGGTAGATACGCAGTATTTT.